This T cell receptor (beta chain) was sequenced during a study of CXCR3-negative and CXCR3-positive naive CD8 T cells. The overall study: The dataset comprises about 150 million TRB reads in total, with about 1.5 +/- 0.3 million reads per library. Study-level points and caveats: CXCR3-positive naive cells had more hydrophobic TRB CDR3s than CXCR3-negative naive cells. Naive cells that were CXCR3-negative or CXCR3-positive used TRBV-TRBJ genes alike, while memory cells diverged.

Germline assignment: CDR1 ENHRY and CDR2 SYGVKD. The CDR3 runs to 12 residues. CD45RO-CCR7+CD27+CD95- was the phenotype of naive CD8+ T cells. 5' RACE with UMI labels generated the TRB cDNA libraries. TCRdb re-analyzed the 5' RACE reads; it lists each CDR3 protein once, without DNA. The sample has about 53,000 distinct CDR3 sequences. As regards this clonotype: Its antigen is currently unknown.

Sequenced: naive CXCR3- CD8+ T cells from blood. Subset given: CD45RO-CCR7+CD27+CD95- naive CD8+ T cells lacking CXCR3 (TNR3-). The TCR originated in a human donor in good health. Some clones in this sample may be carry-over from other donors' samples. This chain links TRBV10-3 with TRBJ2-7. The CDR3 loop is CAISESMLEQYF.